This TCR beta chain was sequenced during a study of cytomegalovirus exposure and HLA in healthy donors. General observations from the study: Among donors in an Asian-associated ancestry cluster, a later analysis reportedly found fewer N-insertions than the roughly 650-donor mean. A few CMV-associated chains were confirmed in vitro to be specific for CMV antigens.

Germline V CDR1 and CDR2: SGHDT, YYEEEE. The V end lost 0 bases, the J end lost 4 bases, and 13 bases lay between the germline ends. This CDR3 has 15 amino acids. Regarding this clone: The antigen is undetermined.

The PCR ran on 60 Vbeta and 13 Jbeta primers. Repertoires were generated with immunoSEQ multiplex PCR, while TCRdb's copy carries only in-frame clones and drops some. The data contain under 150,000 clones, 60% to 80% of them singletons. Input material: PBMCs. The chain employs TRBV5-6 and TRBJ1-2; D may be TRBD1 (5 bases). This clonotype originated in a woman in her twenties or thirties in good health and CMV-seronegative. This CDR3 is CASSLAGGDPYGYTF. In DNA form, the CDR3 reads TGTGCCAGCAGCTTGGCCGGGGGGGATCCCTATGGCTACACCTTC. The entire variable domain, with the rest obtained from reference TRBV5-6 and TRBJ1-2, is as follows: DAGVTQSPTHLIKTRGQQVTLRCSPKSGHDTVSWYQQALGQGPQFIFQYYEEEERQRGNFPDRFSGHQFPNYSSELNVNALLLGDSALYLCASSLAGGDPYGYTFGSGTRLTVV.